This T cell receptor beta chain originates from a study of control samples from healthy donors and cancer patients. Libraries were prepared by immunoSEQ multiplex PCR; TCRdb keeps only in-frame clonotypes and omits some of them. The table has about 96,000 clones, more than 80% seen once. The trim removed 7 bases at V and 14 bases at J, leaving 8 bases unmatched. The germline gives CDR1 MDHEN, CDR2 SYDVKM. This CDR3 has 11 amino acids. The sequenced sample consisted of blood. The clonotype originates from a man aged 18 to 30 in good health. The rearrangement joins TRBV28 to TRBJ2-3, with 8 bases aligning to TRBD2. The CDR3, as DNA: TGTGCCAGCATGCGGGGGGCGCCCCGGTATTTT. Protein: CASMRGAPRYF.